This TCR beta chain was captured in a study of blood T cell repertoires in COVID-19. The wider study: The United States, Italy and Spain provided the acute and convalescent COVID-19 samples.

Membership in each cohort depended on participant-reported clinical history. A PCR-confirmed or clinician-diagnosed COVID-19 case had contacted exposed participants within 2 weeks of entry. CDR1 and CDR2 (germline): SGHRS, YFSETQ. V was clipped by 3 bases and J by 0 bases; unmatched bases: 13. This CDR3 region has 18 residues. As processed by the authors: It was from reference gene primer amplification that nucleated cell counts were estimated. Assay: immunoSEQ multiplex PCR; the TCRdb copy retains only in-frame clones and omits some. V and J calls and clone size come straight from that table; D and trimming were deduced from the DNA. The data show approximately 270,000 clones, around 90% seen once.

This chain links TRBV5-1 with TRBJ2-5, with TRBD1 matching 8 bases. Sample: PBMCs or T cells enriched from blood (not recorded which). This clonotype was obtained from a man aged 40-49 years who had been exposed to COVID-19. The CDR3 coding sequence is TGCGCCAGCAGCTGGGGCCCACAGGGGGTAGAGGACCAAGAGACCCAGTACTTC. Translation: CASSWGPQGVEDQETQYF.